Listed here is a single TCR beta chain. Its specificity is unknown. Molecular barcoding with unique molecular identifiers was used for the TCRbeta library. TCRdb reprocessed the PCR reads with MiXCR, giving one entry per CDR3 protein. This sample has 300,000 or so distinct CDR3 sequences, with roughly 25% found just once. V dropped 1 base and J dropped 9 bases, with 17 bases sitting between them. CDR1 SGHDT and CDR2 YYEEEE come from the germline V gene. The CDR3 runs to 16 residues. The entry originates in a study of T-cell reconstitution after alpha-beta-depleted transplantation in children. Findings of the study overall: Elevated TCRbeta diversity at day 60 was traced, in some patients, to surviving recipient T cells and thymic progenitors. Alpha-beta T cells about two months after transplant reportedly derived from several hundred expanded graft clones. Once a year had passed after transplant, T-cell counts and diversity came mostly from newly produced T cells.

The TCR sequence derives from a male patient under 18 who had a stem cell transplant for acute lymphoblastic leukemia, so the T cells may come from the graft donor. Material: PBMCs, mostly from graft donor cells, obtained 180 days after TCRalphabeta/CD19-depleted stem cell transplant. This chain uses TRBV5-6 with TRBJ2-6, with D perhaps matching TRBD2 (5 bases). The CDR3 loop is CASSLFKGRVNNVLTF. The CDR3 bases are TGTGCCAGCAGCTTGTTTAAAGGGAGAGTAAACAACGTCCTGACTTTC.